By share, the clone carrying this T cell receptor (beta chain) counts as large. Its antigen remains unknown. Germline V gene sequence: CDR1 LNHNV, CDR2 YYDKDF (reference sequence). CDR3 length: 13 residues. V shed 4 bases and J 10 bases; nucleotides not matched to a gene: 5. These data come from a study of cytomegalovirus exposure and HLA in healthy donors. Study in general: Unique TCRs numbering approximately 80 million, obtained from HLA-typed donors, made up an early data release.

PCR involved 60 Vbeta and 13 Jbeta primers. Generated by immunoSEQ multiplex PCR, the TCRdb table keeps only in-frame clones and is missing some. The table records about 160,000 clones, roughly 82% of them present only once. Broader study findings: Most subjects had HLA-A and HLA-B alleles reportedly predicted accurately by TCR beta sequences. In an earlier analysis, about 87% or about 30%: the productive usage of most TCR beta V segments. Further analysis was carried out later, and it showed several of the most significant clusters appearing linked to common viral pathogens.

V and J are TRBV15 and TRBJ2-1; 9 positions agree with TRBD2. Sequenced input: PBMCs. The clonotype originates from a man aged 50 to 59 in good health and CMV-seropositive. For the CDR3, the DNA is TGTGCCACCAGCACCGTAGCGGGAGAGGAGCAGTTCTTC. The encoded protein is CATSTVAGEEQFF.